This TCR beta chain emerged from a study of T cells after somatic rescue of genetic block. Clones were sequenced by immunoSEQ multiplex PCR, and TCRdb holds only the in-frame ones, with some missing. The sample lists some 70,000 clones; under 95% were seen once. The V segment lost 4 bases and the J segment 5 bases; nucleotides outside the gene matches: 9. CDR1 SGHDT and CDR2 YYEEEE come from the germline V gene. The length of the CDR3 is 18 residues. This TCR came from a man between 25 and 39 years old. The sequencing input was peripheral blood mononuclear cells (PBMCs). This rearrangement joins TRBV5-6 to TRBJ2-2, with 15 bases fitting TRBD2. The CDR3 sequence is CASSPGGLAGGDTGELFF. The CDR3 DNA is TGTGCCAGCAGCCCCGGGGGACTAGCGGGAGGAGATACCGGGGAGCTGTTTTTT.